This TCR beta chain was sequenced in a study of T cell clusters in autoimmune cytopenias. Study-wide points: The T cell clusters came from computational analysis alone and lack functional validation.

Multiplex touch-down PCR amplified TRB using TRB-A and TRB-B pools in one tube. TCRdb reanalyzed the multiplex PCR reads and collapses them to one entry per CDR3 protein, without DNA. Recorded for this sample: under 3,500 distinct CDR3 sequences. Remarks on this clonotype: Its antigen is unknown.

Some 38,000 genome equivalents of blood DNA were amplified for TRB. This CDR3 region has 14 residues. Germline V CDR1 and CDR2: SGHRS, YFSETQ. The chain joins TRBV5-1 to TRBJ2-1. The sequence derives from a human donor with an autoimmune cytopenia, with autoimmune hepatitis or in good health (not recorded which). The sample was peripheral blood. CDR3 sequence: CASSLASLYNEQFF. The whole variable domain, filled in from reference TRBV5-1 and TRBJ2-1, reads KAGVTQTPRYLIKTRGQQVTLSCSPISGHRSVSWYQQTPGQGLQFLFEYFSETQRNKGNFPGRFSGRQFSNSRSEMNVSTLELGDSALYLCASSLASLYNEQFFGPGTRLTVL.